This T cell receptor beta chain was recovered during a study of T cell responses to AZD1222 COVID-19 vaccine. Study-level findings and limits: Just six AZD1222 recipients tested seropositive at baseline. Repertoires were collected only later (after the peak T cell response had occurred). Donors were largely white British and mainly female; clonal diversity was possibly underestimated. Spike-specific TCR breadth and depth went up after people got two AZD1222 doses.

This table comes from immunoSEQ multiplex PCR, and its TCRdb copy is limited to in-frame clones, with some not included. The sample consists of over 150,000 clones, 80% to 90% of them appearing once. CDR1 and CDR2 from the germline V gene are SGHRS and YFSETQ. V gave up 0 bases and J gave up 3 bases, with 12 bases separating them. This CDR3 has 15 residues. This clone is a singleton in its sample. Its antigen is still unknown. The chain joins TRBV5-1 to TRBJ1-1, with D hard to call. The source is an adult in good health. The material was peripheral blood, obtained on day 0 of MenACWY control vaccination. The CDR3 reads CASSLEGTVYTEAFF. The CDR3 DNA sequence: TGCGCCAGCAGCTTGGAAGGAACCGTCTACACTGAAGCTTTCTTT.